Listed below are T cell receptor beta chains from one sample, sequenced in a study of control samples from healthy donors and cancer patients. This table comes from immunoSEQ multiplex PCR, and its TCRdb copy is limited to in-frame clones, with some not included. The sample holds tens of thousands of clones, about 93% seen once. Input material: blood. The receptors here all came from a woman under 30 in good health. The CDR3 runs from the conserved cysteine through the conserved F or W. The order of the fields is J gene, CDR3 length, D gene, clone size, V gene, CDR3 DNA, CDR3 protein. D genes are given only for firm matches. A row's size may be missing; if present it is once, few, many or a size class.

j_gene: TRBJ2-2
len: 16
d_gene: TRBD1
abundance: few
v_gene: TRBV6-8
CDR3nt: TGTGCCAGCACCCACCCGGGACAGGCACACACCGGGGAGCTGTTTTTT
CDR3aa: CASTHPGQAHTGELFF

j_gene: TRBJ2-1
len: 17
d_gene: -
abundance: -
v_gene: TRBV3-1/TRBV3-2
CDR3nt: TGTGCCAGCAGCCGACCGTCCAAGGGGGGGGCCTACAATGAGCAGTTCTTC
CDR3aa: CASSRPSKGGAYNEQFF

j_gene: TRBJ1-5
len: 14
d_gene: -
abundance: -
v_gene: TRBV7-2
CDR3nt: TGTGCCAGCAGCTTAGAGATCGCCAATCAGCCCCAGCATTTT
CDR3aa: CASSLEIANQPQHF

j_gene: TRBJ2-7
len: 16
d_gene: TRBD1
abundance: -
v_gene: TRBV4-2
CDR3nt: TGTGCCAGCAGCCAAGCAGACGGGGACAGTTCCTACGAGCAGTACTTC
CDR3aa: CASSQADGDSSYEQYF

j_gene: TRBJ1-1
len: 13
d_gene: -
abundance: -
v_gene: TRBV7-9
CDR3nt: TGTGCCAGCAGCAAAGATAAGATCACTGAAGCTTTCTTT
CDR3aa: CASSKDKITEAFF

j_gene: TRBJ1-3
len: 15
d_gene: -
abundance: -
v_gene: TRBV28
CDR3nt: TGTGCCAGCAGTGCCCCCCAAAATTCTGGAAACACCATATATTTT
CDR3aa: CASSAPQNSGNTIYF

j_gene: TRBJ1-2
len: 15
d_gene: -
abundance: -
v_gene: TRBV21-1
CDR3nt: TGTGCCAGCGTCTCATCGTACCGGGACAAGGGGGGCTACACCTTC
CDR3aa: CASVSSYRDKGGYTF

j_gene: TRBJ2-5
len: 15
d_gene: -
abundance: -
v_gene: TRBV29-1
CDR3nt: TGCAGCGTTGAAGGGGGGCAACTGAATTTGGAGACCCAGTACTTC
CDR3aa: CSVEGGQLNLETQYF

j_gene: TRBJ2-3
len: 14
d_gene: -
abundance: -
v_gene: TRBV19
CDR3nt: TGTGCCAGTAGGCTGGGCGGCTCCACAGATACGCAGTATTTT
CDR3aa: CASRLGGSTDTQYF

j_gene: TRBJ2-5
len: 16
d_gene: TRBD1
abundance: -
v_gene: TRBV28
CDR3nt: TGTGCCAGCAGTGACCGACAGGGACCCGCGGGAGAGACCCAGTACTTC
CDR3aa: CASSDRQGPAGETQYF

j_gene: TRBJ2-3
len: 14
d_gene: -
abundance: -
v_gene: TRBV27
CDR3nt: TGTGCCAGCAGTTGGGGTGGCGGGACAGATACGCAGTATTTT
CDR3aa: CASSWGGGTDTQYF

j_gene: TRBJ2-2
len: 17
d_gene: TRBD1
abundance: -
v_gene: TRBV28
CDR3nt: TGTGCCAGCAGTTCCGACCGGGACAGGGGGCGGGCCGGGGAGCTGTTTTTT
CDR3aa: CASSSDRDRGRAGELFF

j_gene: TRBJ2-7
len: 13
d_gene: -
abundance: -
v_gene: TRBV3-1/TRBV3-2
CDR3nt: TGTGCCAGCAGCCAAGATACGGGCAGTCGCGGGTACTTC
CDR3aa: CASSQDTGSRGYF

j_gene: TRBJ2-3
len: 14
d_gene: -
abundance: -
v_gene: TRBV28
CDR3nt: TGTGCCAGCAGCCCCCCGGACCTCACAGATACGCAGTATTTT
CDR3aa: CASSPPDLTDTQYF

j_gene: TRBJ1-1
len: 17
d_gene: TRBD1
abundance: -
v_gene: TRBV7-8
CDR3nt: TGTGCCAGCAGCTTCGATATAGACAGGGTCATGAACACTGAAGCTTTCTTT
CDR3aa: CASSFDIDRVMNTEAFF

j_gene: TRBJ2-1
len: 15
d_gene: -
abundance: once
v_gene: TRBV29-1
CDR3nt: TGCAGCGTTGGGGCAGGGCAGAGGTCCTACAATGAGCAGTTCTTC
CDR3aa: CSVGAGQRSYNEQFF

j_gene: TRBJ1-4
len: 13
d_gene: -
abundance: -
v_gene: TRBV18
CDR3nt: TGTGCCAGCTCACCAGGGATTAATGAAAAACTGTTTTTT
CDR3aa: CASSPGINEKLFF

j_gene: TRBJ1-1
len: 14
d_gene: -
abundance: -
v_gene: TRBV5-1
CDR3nt: TGCGCCAGCAGTCCGGGACATATGAACACTGAAGCTTTCTTT
CDR3aa: CASSPGHMNTEAFF

j_gene: TRBJ1-2
len: 12
d_gene: -
abundance: -
v_gene: TRBV7-2
CDR3nt: TGTGCCAGCAGCTTAAGTCACGACAGGCTCAACTTC
CDR3aa: CASSLSHDRLNF

j_gene: TRBJ2-7
len: 15
d_gene: TRBD1
abundance: -
v_gene: TRBV19
CDR3nt: TGTGCCAGTAGTATGGGGGGACAGGGTGCCTACGAGCAGTACTTC
CDR3aa: CASSMGGQGAYEQYF

j_gene: TRBJ2-7
len: 14
d_gene: TRBD1
abundance: -
v_gene: TRBV6-5
CDR3nt: TGTGCCAGCACCACAGGGGACAGGGGCTACGAGCAGTACTTC
CDR3aa: CASTTGDRGYEQYF

j_gene: TRBJ1-5
len: 16
d_gene: -
abundance: -
v_gene: TRBV28
CDR3nt: TGTGCCAGCTCAAATGGAGGGGGGTATAGCAATCAGCCCCAGCATTTT
CDR3aa: CASSNGGGYSNQPQHF

j_gene: TRBJ2-3
len: 16
d_gene: TRBD2
abundance: -
v_gene: TRBV3-1/TRBV3-2
CDR3nt: TGTGCCAGCAGCCAAGACAGGCGCGGGGGGGCAGATACGCAGTATTTT
CDR3aa: CASSQDRRGGADTQYF

j_gene: TRBJ1-1
len: 13
d_gene: -
abundance: -
v_gene: TRBV9
CDR3nt: TGTGCCAGCAGCGTAGTAAAGAACACTGAAGCTTTCTTT
CDR3aa: CASSVVKNTEAFF

j_gene: TRBJ2-5
len: 18
d_gene: TRBD2
abundance: -
v_gene: TRBV7-2
CDR3nt: TGTGCCAGCAGCTCCCAAGCGGGAGGACGCGGTCGACAAGAGACCCAGTACTTC
CDR3aa: CASSSQAGGRGRQETQYF

j_gene: TRBJ1-1
len: 13
d_gene: -
abundance: -
v_gene: TRBV5-1
CDR3nt: TGCGCCAGCAGCTCGCCAGGGAACACTGAAGCTTTCTTT
CDR3aa: CASSSPGNTEAFF

j_gene: TRBJ1-2
len: 13
d_gene: -
abundance: once
v_gene: TRBV5-1
CDR3nt: TGCGCCAGCAGTTCGGCAGGGTTAGGGGGCTACACCTTC
CDR3aa: CASSSAGLGGYTF

j_gene: TRBJ2-7
len: 17
d_gene: -
abundance: -
v_gene: TRBV7-6
CDR3nt: TGTGCCAGCAGCTTAGGGGCAGGCAAGCTCCCGACCTACGAGCAGTACTTC
CDR3aa: CASSLGAGKLPTYEQYF

j_gene: TRBJ1-5
len: 17
d_gene: TRBD1
abundance: -
v_gene: TRBV10-3
CDR3nt: TGTGCCATCAGTGAGTCGCCAGGGGACAGGGGCAATCAGCCCCAGCATTTT
CDR3aa: CAISESPGDRGNQPQHF

j_gene: TRBJ2-7
len: 15
d_gene: TRBD2
abundance: -
v_gene: TRBV7-8
CDR3nt: TGTGCCAGCAGCCCCAAGGGACTAGAGGCCTACGAGCAGTACTTC
CDR3aa: CASSPKGLEAYEQYF

j_gene: TRBJ1-2
len: 13
d_gene: -
abundance: -
v_gene: TRBV5-5
CDR3nt: TGTGCCAGCAGCCCTGGGGCTACCTATGGCTACACCTTC
CDR3aa: CASSPGATYGYTF

j_gene: TRBJ2-7
len: 15
d_gene: -
abundance: -
v_gene: TRBV5-5
CDR3nt: TGTGCCAGCAGCCGGTACAACACAGGTCTCGACGAGCAGTACTTC
CDR3aa: CASSRYNTGLDEQYF

j_gene: TRBJ2-6
len: 18
d_gene: -
abundance: -
v_gene: TRBV4-1
CDR3nt: TGCGCCAGCAGCCAAGATAGGCGCGCTCTGGGTGGGGCCAACGTCCTGACTTTC
CDR3aa: CASSQDRRALGGANVLTF

j_gene: TRBJ1-2
len: 16
d_gene: TRBD1
abundance: -
v_gene: TRBV11-2
CDR3nt: TGTGCCAGCAGCTTGGCTGGGACAGGGTCAAGCTATGGCTACACCTTC
CDR3aa: CASSLAGTGSSYGYTF

j_gene: TRBJ2-1
len: 14
d_gene: -
abundance: -
v_gene: TRBV7-8
CDR3nt: TGTGCCAGCAGCTTTCAGGTTACAAACAATGAGCAGTTCTTC
CDR3aa: CASSFQVTNNEQFF

j_gene: TRBJ1-2
len: 14
d_gene: TRBD1
abundance: -
v_gene: TRBV10-3
CDR3nt: TGTGCCATCAGCGCGGGACAGCTTAACTATGGCTACACCTTC
CDR3aa: CAISAGQLNYGYTF

j_gene: TRBJ1-5
len: 20
d_gene: -
abundance: -
v_gene: TRBV11-2
CDR3nt: TGTGCCAGCAGCTTAGAAGGGGGTACGGAGGACAGATGGGGCATTCAGCCCCAGCATTTT
CDR3aa: CASSLEGGTEDRWGIQPQHF

j_gene: TRBJ1-3
len: 12
d_gene: -
abundance: -
v_gene: TRBV11-2
CDR3nt: TGTGCCAGCAGTTCGACTGGAAACACCATATATTTT
CDR3aa: CASSSTGNTIYF

j_gene: TRBJ2-7
len: 16
d_gene: -
abundance: -
v_gene: TRBV7-2
CDR3nt: TGTGCCAGCAGCGTAGGGCCGGTCCGGGGATCCTACGAGCAGTACTTC
CDR3aa: CASSVGPVRGSYEQYF

j_gene: TRBJ2-7
len: 16
d_gene: TRBD2
abundance: -
v_gene: TRBV9
CDR3nt: TGTGCCAGCAGCCCCCATATGCGGGGGGACCACTACGAGCAGTACTTC
CDR3aa: CASSPHMRGDHYEQYF

j_gene: TRBJ2-7
len: 16
d_gene: TRBD1
abundance: -
v_gene: TRBV6-2/TRBV6-3
CDR3nt: TGTGCCAGCAGTCCCCTCTGGGGACAGGGACTTGGGGAGCAGTACTTC
CDR3aa: CASSPLWGQGLGEQYF

j_gene: TRBJ2-7
len: 14
d_gene: -
abundance: -
v_gene: TRBV27
CDR3nt: TGTGCCAGCAGTTTTACAGGGACATCCTACGAGCAGTACTTC
CDR3aa: CASSFTGTSYEQYF

j_gene: TRBJ2-5
len: 13
d_gene: -
abundance: -
v_gene: TRBV5-1
CDR3nt: TGCGCCAGCAGCTTCTGGACGGGCGAGACCCAGTACTTC
CDR3aa: CASSFWTGETQYF

j_gene: TRBJ2-7
len: 12
d_gene: -
abundance: -
v_gene: TRBV4-2
CDR3nt: TGTGCCAGCAGCCCTACAGGGAACGAGCAGTACTTC
CDR3aa: CASSPTGNEQYF

j_gene: TRBJ2-1
len: 12
d_gene: -
abundance: -
v_gene: TRBV27
CDR3nt: TGTGCCAGCAGGACGAGGGGAAATGAGCAGTTCTTC
CDR3aa: CASRTRGNEQFF

j_gene: TRBJ1-2
len: 12
d_gene: -
abundance: -
v_gene: TRBV2
CDR3nt: TGTGCCAGCCCTGAGGGGGATTCAGGCTACACCTTC
CDR3aa: CASPEGDSGYTF

j_gene: TRBJ1-2
len: 16
d_gene: -
abundance: -
v_gene: TRBV4-2
CDR3nt: TGTGCCAGCAGCCCCAGTTTTGCGCAGGCGGCGTATGGCTACACCTTC
CDR3aa: CASSPSFAQAAYGYTF